The clone carrying this T cell receptor (beta chain) appeared a few times. Antigen specificity is unknown. The data were taken from a study of T cell repertoires in cytomegalovirus infection. About the study: Researchers turned to recently identified HLA-C-restricted CMV epitopes as well as well-studied HLA-B-restricted ones. Public TCR beta signatures were indicative of both CMV infection and a matching HLA type.

The CDR3 length is 15 residues. Germline CDR1 reads SGHTA; CDR2 reads FQGNSA. With 6 bases clipped from V and 6 bases from J, the junction kept 10 bases outside the gene matches. TCRdb reanalysed the reads using MiXCR and keeps one entry per CDR3 protein. The sample carries about 480,000 distinct CDR3 sequences, more than 30% recorded once. Study-wide results and limits: The ex vivo response was dominated by HLA-C-restricted CMV-specific TCR beta clonotypes.

This clonotype was obtained from a human donor in good health (CMV status not recorded). Some clones in this sample may be carry-over from other donors' samples. Sequencing used cultured PBMCs, obtained from culture after CMV antigen stimulation. The chain has TRBV7-2 and TRBJ2-2; 7 nucleotides align to TRBD1. CDR3 region: CASRENRGFAGELFF. For the CDR3, the DNA is TGTGCCAGCAGAGAAAACAGGGGTTTCGCCGGGGAGCTGTTTTTT.